This T cell receptor beta chain was found in a study of T cell repertoires in cytomegalovirus infection. Study observations and caveats: It was HLA-C-restricted CMV-specific TCR beta clonotypes that dominated the response ex vivo. Of the TCR beta families, the public ones yielded a cumulative frequency that identified carriers of CMV plus the relevant HLA.

The table lists this clonotype with a few counts. Its antigen remains unknown. Per the germline V gene, CDR1 is DFQATT and CDR2 is SNEGSKA (reference sequence). V was trimmed by 5 bases and J by 2 bases, leaving 10 bases between them. CDR3 size: 12 residues. TCRdb called the reads again in MiXCR, with one record for every CDR3 protein. The sample lists 150,000 to 200,000 distinct CDR3 sequences; 7.5% to 10% were seen once. Sequencing used PBMCs. The rearrangement joins TRBV20-1 to TRBJ2-7; D remains ambiguous. This clonotype originated in a human donor in good health (CMV status not recorded). Some clones in this sample may be carry-over from other donors' samples. CDR3 sequence (DNA): TGCAGTGCTTTACCGCTTACCTACGAGCAGTACTTC. Translated: CSALPLTYEQYF.